This T cell receptor beta chain was identified in a study of early stage breast cancer tumors. Turning to the study itself: Of about 17 invasive breast tumors, more than nine were hormone receptor-positive, HER2-negative. Approximately 9.4-fold was the mean read coverage per sample.

Broader study findings: Tumors had about 2.5-fold higher T cell density and higher clonality than adjacent normal breast tissue.

The assay was immunoSEQ multiplex PCR, and TCRdb's table has in-frame clones only and misses some. The sample lists roughly 10,000 clones; roughly 70% were seen once. The CDR3 is made up of 16 amino acids. Germline V gives CDR1 MRHNA, CDR2 SNTAGT. Trimming left V 1 base short and J 5 bases short, with 17 bases between. Of note for this clone: What it binds is unknown.

This sequence originates from a person in their fifties with breast cancer. Specimen: breast tumor tissue. The chain has TRBV6-4 and TRBJ1-2; the D gene is possibly TRBD1 (5 bases). The CDR3 region is CASSDFAGTAFYGYTF. The CDR3 DNA is TGTGCCAGCAGTGACTTTGCCGGGACGGCGTTTTATGGCTACACCTTC.